A single sample is the source of the 11 T cell receptor beta chains below, sequenced in a study of Ad26.COV2.S vaccination and SARS-CoV-2 variants. Sample treatment: some 19 received Ad26.COV2.S at low or high dose, single or two shots; roughly 5 received placebo; per-sample allocation not given. All samples were drawn on day 63, counting from the first vaccine or placebo injection. Using immunoSEQ multiplex PCR, the repertoire was profiled, and TCRdb retains in-frame clones only, with some absent. This table holds some 500,000 clones, 89% found once. The specimen comprised peripheral blood, sampled in a trial of Ad26.COV2.S vaccine versus placebo. The receptors were sampled from a person between 18 and 60 years old who received the Ad26.COV2.S COVID-19 vaccine or a placebo.

V usage is TRBV4-1 and J usage is TRBJ1-4; 9 positions agree with TRBD1. The CDR3 is 15 amino acids. Germline V gene sequence: CDR1 MGHRA, CDR2 YSYEKL. V gave up 4 bases and J gave up 8 bases; unmatched junction bases: 8. CDR3 sequence (DNA): TGCGCCAGCAGCCCTCGGGACAGGGTGGAAGAAAAACTGTTTTTT. Translation: CASSPRDRVEEKLFF.

The chain combines TRBV4-2 with TRBJ1-2, with no clear D. V shed 0 bases and J shed 8 bases, with 13 bases lying between them. From germline, CDR1 is LGHNA and CDR2 YNFKEQ. CDR3 length: 14 amino acids. Here the CDR3 DNA reads TGTGCCAGCAGCCAAGATCTACGGAGGACCGGCTACACCTTC. This translates into CASSQDLRRTGYTF.

The rearrangement uses TRBV27 and TRBJ1-3; 8 bases match TRBD1. The V gene's germline CDR1 is MNHEY and CDR2 SMNVEV (reference sequence). The junction had 15 bases not matched to a gene; V was cut back by 5 bases and J by 0 bases. The CDR3 consists of 19 residues. DNA for the CDR3: TGTGCCAGCAGTCTCTCGGGACAGGATCAAGAGGGCTCTGGAAACACCATATATTTT. This encodes CASSLSGQDQEGSGNTIYF.

Only one count was recorded for this clone. The chain uses TRBV18 and TRBJ1-2; TRBD1 matches at 10 bases. The trim removed 3 bases at V and 6 bases at J, leaving 4 bases unmatched. The CDR3 consists of 14 residues. Germline assignment: CDR1 KGHSH and CDR2 LQKENI. The CDR3 nucleotides read TGTGCCAGCTCACCCGGGACAGGGGATGATGGCTACACCTTC. It translates to CASSPGTGDDGYTF.

V usage is TRBV19 and J usage is TRBJ2-5, with D tentatively TRBD2 (5 bases). Germline V CDR1 and CDR2: LNHDA, SQIVND (reference sequence). The V gene lost 3 bases and the J gene lost 3 bases, with 14 bases spanning the gap. This CDR3 is built from 15 residues. CDR3 nucleotides: TGTGCCAGTAGTATCGGGCGGGCGAATAAAGAGACCCAGTACTTC. Its translation is CASSIGRANKETQYF. The entire variable domain, with the rest obtained from reference TRBV19 and TRBJ2-5, is as follows: DGGITQSPKYLFRKEGQNVTLSCEQNLNHDAMYWYRQDPGQGLRLIYYSQIVNDFQKGDIAEGYSVSREKKESFPLTVTSAQKNPTAFYLCASSIGRANKETQYFGPGTRLLVL.

This sequence joins TRBV9 and TRBJ1-2, with D tentatively TRBD1 (6 bases). The CDR3 extends over 15 amino acids. V lost 4 bases to trimming and J lost 5 bases, with 18 bases between them. Germline V gives CDR1 SGDLS, CDR2 YYNGEE. CDR3 residues: CASSFNPTGGYGYTF. In DNA form, the CDR3 reads TGTGCCAGCAGCTTCAACCCGACAGGAGGGTATGGCTACACCTTC.

This clone came up once. The rearrangement links TRBV11-3 to TRBJ2-3; no clear D gene. The CDR3 consists of 14 residues. The ends were cut back, 8 bases at V and 10 bases at J, with 22 bases in the middle. Per germline, CDR1 SGHNT and CDR2 YENEEA. CDR3 bases: TGTGCCAGCCTCGAGTCCTCTAGTGGTATTGCGCAGTATTTT. This gives the protein CASLESSSGIAQYF.

A note on this clone: The same CDR3 arises from other DNA sequences in this sample as well. This chain connects TRBV7-2 to TRBJ2-5; D possibly corresponds to TRBD2 (6 bases). The CDR3 is 13 amino acids. Germline CDR1 and CDR2: SGHTA and FQGNSA. The V gene lost 2 bases and the J gene lost 3 bases, with 7 bases spanning the gap. CDR3 nucleotides: TGTGCCAGCAGCTTACGGGGGAAAGAGACCCAGTACTTC. Translated: CASSLRGKETQYF.

The genes are TRBV7-9 and TRBJ2-1, with TRBD2 identical over 8 bases. CDR1 SEHNR and CDR2 FQNEAQ come from the germline V gene (reference sequence). This CDR3 region has 13 residues. The trim removed 4 bases at V and 8 bases at J, leaving 4 bases unmatched. This CDR3 reads CASSSGRGDEQFF. The CDR3 DNA sequence: TGTGCCAGCAGCTCCGGGAGGGGGGATGAGCAGTTCTTC.

This chain joins TRBV5-6 and TRBJ2-5; the D call may be TRBD1 or TRBD2 (5 bases each). The CDR3 is made up of 12 amino acids. V lost 2 bases and J lost 4, with 6 bases in between. Germline CDR1 reads SGHDT; CDR2 reads YYEEEE. The CDR3 nucleotides are TGTGCCAGCAGCTTTGGGACAGAGACCCAGTACTTC. It yields the protein CASSFGTETQYF.

CDR3 amino acids: CASRTVNTGELFF. The CDR3 DNA is TGTGCCAGCAGGACTGTTAACACCGGGGAGCTGTTTTTT. V gene TRBV27 combines with J gene TRBJ2-2, with unresolved D. V was pared by 6 bases and J by 2 bases, with 7 bases between. CDR1 and CDR2 (germline): MNHEY, SMNVEV (reference sequence). The CDR3 contains 13 residues.